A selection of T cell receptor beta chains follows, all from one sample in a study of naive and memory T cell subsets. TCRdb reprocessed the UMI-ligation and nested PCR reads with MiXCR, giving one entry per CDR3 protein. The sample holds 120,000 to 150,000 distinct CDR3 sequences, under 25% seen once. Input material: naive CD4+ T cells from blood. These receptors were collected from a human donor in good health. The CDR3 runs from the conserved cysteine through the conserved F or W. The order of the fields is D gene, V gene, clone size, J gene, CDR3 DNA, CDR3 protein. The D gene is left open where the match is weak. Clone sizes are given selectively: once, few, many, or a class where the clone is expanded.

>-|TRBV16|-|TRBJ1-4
TGTGCCAGCAGCCAAAGGAGCAGGAGGGCTAATGAAAAACTGTTTTTT
CASSQRSRRANEKLFF
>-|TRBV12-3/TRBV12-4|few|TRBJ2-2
TGTGCCAGCAGTTTGAGGGGCGACGGGGAGCTGTTTTTT
CASSLRGDGELFF
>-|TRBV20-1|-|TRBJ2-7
TGCAGTGCTAGAAAACGCGGGGCCAACTACGAGCAGTACTTC
CSARKRGANYEQYF
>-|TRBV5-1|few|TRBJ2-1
TGCGCCAGCAGCTCTACCGGGGTCCAGGGGAATGAGCAGTTCTTC
CASSSTGVQGNEQFF
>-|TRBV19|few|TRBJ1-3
TGTGCCAGTAGCGGGGGTCTAGGCCTCTCTGGAAACACCATATATTTT
CASSGGLGLSGNTIYF
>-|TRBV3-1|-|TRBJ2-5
TGTGCCAGCAGCCAAGCCGGCGGAGTGGTCCAAGAGACCCAGTACTTC
CASSQAGGVVQETQYF
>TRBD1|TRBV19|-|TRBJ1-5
TGTGCCAGTAGTATCCGGACAGGGGGTCAGCCCCAGCATTTT
CASSIRTGGQPQHF
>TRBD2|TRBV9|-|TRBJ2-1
TGTGCCAGCAGCGCTCAAATCTCTACTAGCGGGATTCGCAATGAGCAGTTCTTC
CASSAQISTSGIRNEQFF
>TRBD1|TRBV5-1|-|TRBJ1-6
TGCGCCAGCAGCGCGGGGACAGGGGAGTCACCCCTCCACTTT
CASSAGTGESPLHF
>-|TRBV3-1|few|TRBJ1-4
TGTGCCAGCAGCCACGAGAGGAGGGCTGAAAAACTGTTTTTT
CASSHERRAEKLFF
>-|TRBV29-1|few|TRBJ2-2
TGCAGCGGAAACAGGGACACCGGGGAGCTGTTTTTT
CSGNRDTGELFF
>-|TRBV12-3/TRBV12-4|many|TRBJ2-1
TGTGCCAGCAGTTTACTCTCCGGGAGTTATGGTGAGCAGTTCTTC
CASSLLSGSYGEQFF
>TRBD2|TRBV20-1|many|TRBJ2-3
TGCAGTGCTAGAGATCCCGGGGGGGATACGCAGTATTTT
CSARDPGGDTQYF
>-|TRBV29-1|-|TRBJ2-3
TGCAGCGCTGAAGGGGCAGATACGCAGTATTTT
CSAEGADTQYF
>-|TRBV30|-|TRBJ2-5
TGTGCCGGTTCAAGGGGACACCAAGAGACCCAGTACTTC
CAGSRGHQETQYF